One T cell receptor (beta chain) is described in this entry. The antigen is not known. These data come from a study of monozygotic twins with cystic fibrosis. Study-wide results and limits: Co-twins had the most similar V usage for 13 of 16 pairs, J for 8.

CDR1 is LGHNA and CDR2 is YNFKEQ in the germline V gene. The germline V and J ends were trimmed by 3 bases and 4 bases, with 15 bases remaining between them. This CDR3 contains 15 residues. The assay was immunoSEQ multiplex PCR, and TCRdb's table has in-frame clones only and misses some. Here the sample spans 20,000 to 25,000 clones, about 97% being singletons. The receptor was isolated from a girl under 18 with cystic fibrosis. The sequencing input was blood. The chain couples TRBV4-2 to TRBJ2-5; D may be TRBD2 (5 bases). CDR3 loop: CASSQAGVGVETQYF. CDR3 DNA sequence: TGTGCCAGCAGCCAGGCCGGGGTTGGGGTAGAGACCCAGTACTTC.